This paragraph reports one T cell receptor (beta chain). Germline-derived CDR1 and CDR2 are LGHNA and YNFKEQ. This CDR3 is built from 15 residues. The V gene end was trimmed by 1 base and the J gene end by 3 bases; junction bases not matched to a gene: 0. Using immunoSEQ multiplex PCR, the repertoire was profiled, and TCRdb retains in-frame clones only, with some absent. In the table there are more than 75,000 clones, approximately 83% of which are singletons. This entry comes from a study of OX40 agonist ivuxolimab in advanced cancers. This TCR came from an adult with an advanced solid tumor such as melanoma, head and neck, liver or kidney cancer. The rearrangement links TRBV4-2 to TRBJ2-2; TRBD2 matches at 9 bases. Sequences were derived from CD4+ or CD8+ T cells sorted from blood, sampled in a trial of the OX40 agonist ivuxolimab. CDR3 nucleotides: TGTGCCAGCAGCCAAGGGACTAGCGACACCGGGGAGCTGTTTTTT. Encoded protein: CASSQGTSDTGELFF.